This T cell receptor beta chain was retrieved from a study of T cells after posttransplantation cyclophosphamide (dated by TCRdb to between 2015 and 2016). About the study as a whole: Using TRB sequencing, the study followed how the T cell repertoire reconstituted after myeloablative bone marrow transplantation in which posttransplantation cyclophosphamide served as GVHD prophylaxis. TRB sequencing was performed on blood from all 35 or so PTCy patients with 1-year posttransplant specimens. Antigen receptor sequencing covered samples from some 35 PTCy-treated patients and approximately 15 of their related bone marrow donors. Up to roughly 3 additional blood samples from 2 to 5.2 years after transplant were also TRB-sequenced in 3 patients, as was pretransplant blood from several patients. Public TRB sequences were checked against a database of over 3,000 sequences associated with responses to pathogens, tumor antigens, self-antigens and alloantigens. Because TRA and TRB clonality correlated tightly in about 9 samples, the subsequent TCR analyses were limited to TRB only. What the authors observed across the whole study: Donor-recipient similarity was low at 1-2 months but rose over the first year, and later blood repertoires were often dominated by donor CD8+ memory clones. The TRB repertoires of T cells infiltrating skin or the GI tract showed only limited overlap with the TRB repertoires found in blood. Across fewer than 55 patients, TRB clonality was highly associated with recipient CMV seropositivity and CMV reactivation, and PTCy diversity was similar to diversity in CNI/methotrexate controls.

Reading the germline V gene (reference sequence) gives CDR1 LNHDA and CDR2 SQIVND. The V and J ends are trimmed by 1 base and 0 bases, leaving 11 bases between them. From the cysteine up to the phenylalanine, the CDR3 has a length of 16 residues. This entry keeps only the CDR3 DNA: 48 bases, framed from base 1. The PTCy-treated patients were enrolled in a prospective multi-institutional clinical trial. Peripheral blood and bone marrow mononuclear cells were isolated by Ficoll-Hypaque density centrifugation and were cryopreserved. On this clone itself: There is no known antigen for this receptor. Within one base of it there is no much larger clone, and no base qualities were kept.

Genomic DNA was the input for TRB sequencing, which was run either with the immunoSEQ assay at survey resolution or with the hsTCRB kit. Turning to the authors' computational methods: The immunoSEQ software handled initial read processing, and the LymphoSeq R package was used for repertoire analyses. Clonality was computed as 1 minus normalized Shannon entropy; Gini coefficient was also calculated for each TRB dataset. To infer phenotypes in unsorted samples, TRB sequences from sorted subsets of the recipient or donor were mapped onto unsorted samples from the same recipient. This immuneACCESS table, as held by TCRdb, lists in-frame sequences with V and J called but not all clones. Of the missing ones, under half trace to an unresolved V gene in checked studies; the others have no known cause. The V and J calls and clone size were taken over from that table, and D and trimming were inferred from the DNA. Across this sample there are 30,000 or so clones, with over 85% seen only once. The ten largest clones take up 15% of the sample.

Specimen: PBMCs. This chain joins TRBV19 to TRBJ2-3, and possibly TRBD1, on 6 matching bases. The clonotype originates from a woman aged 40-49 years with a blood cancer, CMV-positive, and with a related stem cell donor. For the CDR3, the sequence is CASSIVGDRSTDTQYF. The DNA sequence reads TGTGCCAGTAGTATAGTAGGAGACAGGAGCACAGATACGCAGTATTTT.